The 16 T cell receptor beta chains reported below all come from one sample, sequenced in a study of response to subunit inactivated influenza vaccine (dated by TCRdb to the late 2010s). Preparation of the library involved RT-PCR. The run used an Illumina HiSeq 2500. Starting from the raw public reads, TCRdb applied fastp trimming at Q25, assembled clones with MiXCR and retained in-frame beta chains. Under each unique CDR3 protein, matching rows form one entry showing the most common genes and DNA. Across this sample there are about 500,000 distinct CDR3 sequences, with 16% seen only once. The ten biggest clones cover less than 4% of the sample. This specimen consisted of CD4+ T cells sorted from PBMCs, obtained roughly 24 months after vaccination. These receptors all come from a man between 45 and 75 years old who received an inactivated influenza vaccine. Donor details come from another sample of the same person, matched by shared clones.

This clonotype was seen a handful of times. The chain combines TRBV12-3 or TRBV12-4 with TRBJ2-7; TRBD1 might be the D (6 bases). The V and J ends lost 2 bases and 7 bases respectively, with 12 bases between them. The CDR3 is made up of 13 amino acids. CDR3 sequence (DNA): TGTGCCAGCAGTTTATTGGGGGCAGGTGAGCAGTACTTC. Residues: CASSLLGAGEQYF.

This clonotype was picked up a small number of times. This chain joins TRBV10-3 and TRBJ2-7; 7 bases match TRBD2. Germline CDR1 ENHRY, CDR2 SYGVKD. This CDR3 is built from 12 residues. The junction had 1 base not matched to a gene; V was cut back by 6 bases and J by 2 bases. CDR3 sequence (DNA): TGTGCCATCAGACGGGGGGCCTACGAGCAGTACTTC. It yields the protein CAIRRGAYEQYF.

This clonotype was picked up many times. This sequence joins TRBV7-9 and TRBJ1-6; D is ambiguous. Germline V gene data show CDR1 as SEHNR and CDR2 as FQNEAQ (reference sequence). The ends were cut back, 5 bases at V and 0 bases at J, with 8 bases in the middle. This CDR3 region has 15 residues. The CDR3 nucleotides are TGTGCCAGCAGCAAAGGACTCTCCTATAATTCACCCCTCCACTTT. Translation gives CASSKGLSYNSPLHF.

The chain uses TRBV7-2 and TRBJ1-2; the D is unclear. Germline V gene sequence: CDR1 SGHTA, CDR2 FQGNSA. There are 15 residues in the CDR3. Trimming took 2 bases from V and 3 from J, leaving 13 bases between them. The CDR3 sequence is CASSLYAQRDYGYTF. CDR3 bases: TGTGCCAGCAGCTTATACGCTCAGAGGGACTATGGCTACACCTTC.

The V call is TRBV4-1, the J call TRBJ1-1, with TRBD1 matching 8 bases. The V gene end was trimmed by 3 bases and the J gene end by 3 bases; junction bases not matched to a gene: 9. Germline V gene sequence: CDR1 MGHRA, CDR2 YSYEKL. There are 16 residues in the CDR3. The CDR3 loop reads CASSHNGQGVHTEAFF. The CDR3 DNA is TGCGCCAGCAGCCACAACGGACAGGGAGTGCACACTGAAGCTTTCTTT.

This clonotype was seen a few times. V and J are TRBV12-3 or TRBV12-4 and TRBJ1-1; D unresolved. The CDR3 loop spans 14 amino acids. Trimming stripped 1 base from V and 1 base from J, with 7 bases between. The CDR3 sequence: CASSLGRRNTEAFF. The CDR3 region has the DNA TGTGCCAGCAGTTTAGGACGGCGGAACACTGAAGCTTTCTTT.

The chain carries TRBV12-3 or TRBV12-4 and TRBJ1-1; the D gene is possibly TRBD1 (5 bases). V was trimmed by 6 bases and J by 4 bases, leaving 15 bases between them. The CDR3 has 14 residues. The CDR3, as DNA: TGTGCCAGCAGCAATACCGGGACCCGCACTGAAGCTTTCTTT. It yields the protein CASSNTGTRTEAFF.

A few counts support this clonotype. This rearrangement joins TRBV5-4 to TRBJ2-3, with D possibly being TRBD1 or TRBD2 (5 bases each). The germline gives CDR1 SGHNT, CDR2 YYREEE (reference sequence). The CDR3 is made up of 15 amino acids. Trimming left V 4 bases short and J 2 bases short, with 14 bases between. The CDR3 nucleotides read TGTGCCAGCAGCGTCTCGGGACGGACCACAGATACGCAGTATTTT. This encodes CASSVSGRTTDTQYF.

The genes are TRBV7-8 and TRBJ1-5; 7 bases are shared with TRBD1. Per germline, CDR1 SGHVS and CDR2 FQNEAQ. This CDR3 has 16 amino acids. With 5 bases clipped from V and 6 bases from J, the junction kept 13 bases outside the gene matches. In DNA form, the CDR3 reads TGTGCCAGCAGCCCATGGACAGGAGACCTGTCTCAGCCCCAGCATTTT. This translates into CASSPWTGDLSQPQHF.

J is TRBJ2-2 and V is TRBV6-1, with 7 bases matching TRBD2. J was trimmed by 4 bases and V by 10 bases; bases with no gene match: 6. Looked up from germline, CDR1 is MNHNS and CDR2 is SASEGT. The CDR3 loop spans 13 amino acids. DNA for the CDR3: TGTGCCACCGGAGGGAGGGCCACCGGGGAGCTGTTTTTT. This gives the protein CATGGRATGELFF.

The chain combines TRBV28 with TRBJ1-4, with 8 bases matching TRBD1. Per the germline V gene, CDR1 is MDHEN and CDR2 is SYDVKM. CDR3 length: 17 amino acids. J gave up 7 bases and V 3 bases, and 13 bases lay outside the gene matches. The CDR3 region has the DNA TGTGCCAGCAGTTTCCCCCGGAAGACAGGGGCCTTTGAAAAACTGTTTTTT. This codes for CASSFPRKTGAFEKLFF.

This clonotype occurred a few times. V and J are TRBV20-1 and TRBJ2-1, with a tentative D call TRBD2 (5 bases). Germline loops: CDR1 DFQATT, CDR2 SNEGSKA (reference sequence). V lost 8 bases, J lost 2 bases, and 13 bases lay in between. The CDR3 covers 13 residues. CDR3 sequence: CSSTVEAYNEQFF. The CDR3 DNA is TGCAGTTCTACGGTGGAGGCCTACAATGAGCAGTTCTTC.

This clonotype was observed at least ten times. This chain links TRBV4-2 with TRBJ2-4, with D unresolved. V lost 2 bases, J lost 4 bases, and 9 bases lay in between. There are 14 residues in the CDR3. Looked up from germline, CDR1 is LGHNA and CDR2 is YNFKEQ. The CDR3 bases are TGTGCCAGCAGCCAAAGTCAGGAGAAAAACATTCAGTACTTC. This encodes CASSQSQEKNIQYF.

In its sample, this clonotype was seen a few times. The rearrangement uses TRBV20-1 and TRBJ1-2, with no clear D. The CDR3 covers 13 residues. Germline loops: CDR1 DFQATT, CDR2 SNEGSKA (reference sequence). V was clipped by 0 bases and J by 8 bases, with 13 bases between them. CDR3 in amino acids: CSAREVDPNGYTF. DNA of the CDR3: TGCAGTGCTAGAGAAGTAGATCCCAACGGCTACACCTTC.

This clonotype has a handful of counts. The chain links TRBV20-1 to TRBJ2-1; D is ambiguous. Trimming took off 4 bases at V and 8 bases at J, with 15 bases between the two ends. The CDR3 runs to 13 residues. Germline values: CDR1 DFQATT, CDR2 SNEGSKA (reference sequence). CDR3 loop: CSAMVRNFYEQFF. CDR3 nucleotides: TGCAGTGCTATGGTCCGGAACTTCTATGAGCAGTTCTTC.

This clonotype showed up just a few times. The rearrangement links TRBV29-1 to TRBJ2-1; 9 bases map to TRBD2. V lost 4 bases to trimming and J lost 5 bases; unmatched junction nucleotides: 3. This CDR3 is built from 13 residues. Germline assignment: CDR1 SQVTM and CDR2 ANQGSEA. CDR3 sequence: CSVGGLADNEQFF. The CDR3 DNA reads TGCAGCGTTGGGGGACTAGCCGACAATGAGCAGTTCTTC.